The 12 T cell receptor beta chains presented below share a single source sample, sequenced in a study of blood T cell repertoires in COVID-19. Generated by immunoSEQ multiplex PCR, the TCRdb table keeps only in-frame clones and is missing some. The table records 100,000 or so clones, about nine tenths of them present only once. The sequencing sample was made of peripheral blood. The origin of the receptors is a woman in her fifties or sixties in a cohort sampled during active COVID-19.

This clone was observed a handful of times. CDR3 nucleotides: TGCGCCAGCAGCCAAGCAGCGGGGCTAGCGGGGGCCGCGTCCGAGCAGTACTTC. Translating gives CASSQAAGLAGAASEQYF. The chain recombines TRBV4-1 with TRBJ2-7, with 10 bases that match TRBD2. This CDR3 has 18 residues. V lost 1 base, J lost 6 bases, and 15 bases stayed unmatched. Germline CDR1 MGHRA, CDR2 YSYEKL.

This sequence joins TRBV2 and TRBJ2-3, with 11 nucleotides matching TRBD2. The germline CDR1 and CDR2 sequences are SNHLY and FYNNEI. The CDR3 runs 19 residues. The V and J ends lost 2 bases and 0 bases, in that order; junction bases with no gene match: 10. The chain's CDR3 is CASSESLAGGRPSTDTQYF. Here the CDR3 DNA reads TGTGCCAGCAGTGAAAGCCTAGCGGGGGGCAGGCCTAGCACAGATACGCAGTATTTT.

The rearrangement uses TRBV25-1 and TRBJ1-1; TRBD1 aligns across 8 bases. The CDR3 is made up of 14 amino acids. Germline V lookup: CDR1 MGHDK, CDR2 SYGVNS. J gave up 7 bases and V 5 bases, and 9 bases lay outside the gene matches. In nucleotides, the CDR3 is TGTGCCAGCAGTTTAGACCAGGGGGCCGATGAAGCTTTCTTT. Protein product: CASSLDQGADEAFF.

V usage is TRBV6-1 and J usage is TRBJ2-7; D not resolved. Deletions cut 1 base from V and 4 bases from J, with 8 bases between. The germline V gene encodes CDR1 MNHNS and CDR2 SASEGT. The CDR3 covers 13 residues. In DNA, the CDR3 is TGTGCCAGCAGTGAAGGCCCAGTATACGAGCAGTACTTC. This sequence encodes CASSEGPVYEQYF.

The chain recombines TRBV4-1 with TRBJ1-6; 7 nucleotides match TRBD1. Unmatched junction bases numbered 9, after V lost 3 bases and J lost 4 bases. Germline CDR1 and CDR2: MGHRA and YSYEKL. The CDR3 is 17 residues long. DNA for the CDR3: TGCGCCAGCAGCCATCGACCCCGGACAGGATATAATTCACCCCTCCACTTT. It is translated as CASSHRPRTGYNSPLHF.

The chain joins TRBV18 to TRBJ2-7; TRBD2 is a possible D gene (6 bases). This CDR3 has 12 amino acids. Per the germline V gene, CDR1 is KGHSH and CDR2 is LQKENI. V gave up 3 bases and J gave up 3 bases, with 6 bases separating them. The CDR3 nucleotides are TGTGCCAGCTCACCGGGGGGCTACGAGCAGTACTTC. The encoded protein is CASSPGGYEQYF.

The genes are TRBV18 and TRBJ1-6; tentative D call: TRBD1 (5 bases). Germline V gives CDR1 KGHSH, CDR2 LQKENI. Trimming pared 1 base from V and 10 bases from J, leaving 17 bases between. The CDR3 is 16 amino acids. The CDR3 DNA reads TGTGCCAGCTCACCACGGGTTGCAGGGTTGGACTCACCCCTCCACTTT. Amino acids: CASSPRVAGLDSPLHF.

As for this clone: The junction departs from the called germline gene at one end, perhaps through a read error. The same CDR3 arises from other DNA sequences in this sample as well. The V and J genes are TRBV19 and TRBJ2-7; tentative D call: TRBD1 (7 bases). Germline V gives CDR1 LNHDA, CDR2 SQIVND (reference sequence). CDR3 length: 14 residues. CDR3 residues: CASREGASFYEQYF. The CDR3 DNA sequence: TGTGCCAGTAGGGAGGGGGCCTCTTTCTACGAGCAGTATTTC.

This clone turned up a few times. The chain employs TRBV27 and TRBJ1-3, with 8 bases that match TRBD1. CDR3 length: 17 amino acids. Germline CDR1 is MNHEY and CDR2 is SMNVEV (reference sequence). V dropped 6 bases and J dropped 0; count of bases not matched to a gene: 10. The DNA of the CDR3 is TGTGCCAGCAGGGCACAGGGGGAGTATACCTCTGGAAACACCATATATTTT. Translated: CASRAQGEYTSGNTIYF.

The CDR3 region is CASSGGVGQFF. The CDR3 nucleotides read TGCGCCAGCAGCGGAGGGGTCGGGCAGTTCTTC. V is TRBV5-1 and J is TRBJ2-1; a possible D gene is TRBD2 (6 bases). With 4 bases removed from V and 12 bases from J, the gap between germline ends came to 11 bases. Germline CDR1 SGHRS, CDR2 YFSETQ. The CDR3 totals 11 residues. Full variable domain (remainder filled in from reference TRBV5-1 and TRBJ2-1): KAGVTQTPRYLIKTRGQQVTLSCSPISGHRSVSWYQQTPGQGLQFLFEYFSETQRNKGNFPGRFSGRQFSNSRSEMNVSTLELGDSALYLCASSGGVGQFFGPGTRLTVL.

This clone was seen a handful of times. The junction departs from germline at one end; a sequencing error may be responsible. The V and J genes are TRBV7-7 and TRBJ2-7; 9 bases align to TRBD1. CDR3 length: 15 amino acids. Germline CDR1 is SSHAT and CDR2 is FNYEAQ (reference sequence). This CDR3 is CASSPRTGEGYEQYF. The CDR3 DNA reads TGTGCTAGCAGCCCCCGGACAGGGGAGGGTTACGAGCAGTACTTC.

This chain links TRBV6-6 with TRBJ1-5; no reliable D call. The V end lost 5 bases, the J end lost 0 bases, and 17 bases lay between the germline ends. The CDR3 contains 17 residues. Per germline, CDR1 MNHNY and CDR2 SVGAGI (reference sequence). The CDR3: CASSPLPYLHSNQPQHF. CDR3 sequence (DNA): TGTGCCAGCAGTCCCCTCCCCTACCTCCATAGCAATCAGCCCCAGCATTTT.